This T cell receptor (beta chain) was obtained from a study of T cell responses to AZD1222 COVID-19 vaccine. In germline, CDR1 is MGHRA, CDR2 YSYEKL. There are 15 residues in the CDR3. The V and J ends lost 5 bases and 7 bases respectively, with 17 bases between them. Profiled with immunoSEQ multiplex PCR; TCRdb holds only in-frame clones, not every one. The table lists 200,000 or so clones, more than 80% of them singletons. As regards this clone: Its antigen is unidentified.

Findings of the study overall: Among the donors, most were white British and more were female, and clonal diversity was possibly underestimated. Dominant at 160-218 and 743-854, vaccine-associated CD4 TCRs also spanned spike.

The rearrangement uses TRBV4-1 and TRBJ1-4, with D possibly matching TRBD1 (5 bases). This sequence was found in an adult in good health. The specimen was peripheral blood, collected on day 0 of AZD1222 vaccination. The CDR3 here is CASSFQGAVGEKLFF. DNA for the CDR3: TGCGCCAGCAGCTTCCAGGGAGCAGTCGGTGAAAAACTGTTTTTT.